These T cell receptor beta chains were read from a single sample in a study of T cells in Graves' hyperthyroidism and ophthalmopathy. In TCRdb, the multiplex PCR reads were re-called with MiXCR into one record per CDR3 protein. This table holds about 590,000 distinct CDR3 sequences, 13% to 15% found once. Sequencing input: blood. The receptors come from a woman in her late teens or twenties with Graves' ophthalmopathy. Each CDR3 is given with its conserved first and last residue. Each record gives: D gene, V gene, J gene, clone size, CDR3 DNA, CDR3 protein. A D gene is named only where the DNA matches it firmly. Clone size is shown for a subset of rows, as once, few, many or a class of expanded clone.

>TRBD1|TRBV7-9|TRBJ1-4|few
TGTGCCAGCAGCCGAAGGACAGGGAATGAAAAACTGTTTTTT
CASSRRTGNEKLFF
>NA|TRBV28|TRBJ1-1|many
TGTGCCAGCAGTCTTTACCTCGGGGACACTGAAGCTTTCTTT
CASSLYLGDTEAFF
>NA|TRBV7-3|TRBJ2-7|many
TGTGCCAGCAGCGGTAAGGACAGACCCTACGAGCAGTACTTC
CASSGKDRPYEQYF
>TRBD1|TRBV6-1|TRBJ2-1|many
TGTGCCAGCAGGAACCGGGACAGGGGGTTCCTCTCCTACAATGAGCAGTTCTTC
CASRNRDRGFLSYNEQFF
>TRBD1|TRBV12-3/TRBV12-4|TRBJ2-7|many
TGTGCCAGCAGACTGGGACAGGGAGGAGTAAAGCAGTACTTC
CASRLGQGGVKQYF
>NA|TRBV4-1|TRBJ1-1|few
TGCGCCAGCAGCCAAGAGGCCCTGGGGACTGAAGCTTTCTTT
CASSQEALGTEAFF
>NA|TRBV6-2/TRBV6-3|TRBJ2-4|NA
TGTGCCAGCAGTTACAGGGCTGCCAAAAACATTCAGTACTTC
CASSYRAAKNIQYF
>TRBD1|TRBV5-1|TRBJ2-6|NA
TGCGCCAGCAGCTCGACAGGGGATAGCTCTGGGGCCAACGTCCTGACTTTC
CASSSTGDSSGANVLTF
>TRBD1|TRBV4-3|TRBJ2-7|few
TGCGCCAGCAGCCAAGATCGGGGGGACAGGGGGCTGTACTACGAGCAGTACTTC
CASSQDRGDRGLYYEQYF
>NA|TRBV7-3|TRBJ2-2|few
TGTGCCAGCAGCCCGGGGTGGGCCGGGGAGCTGTTTTTT
CASSPGWAGELFF
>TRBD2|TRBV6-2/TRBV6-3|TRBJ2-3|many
TGTGCCAGCAGTACACGACTAGCGGCTCGGGGCACAGATACGCAGTATTTT
CASSTRLAARGTDTQYF
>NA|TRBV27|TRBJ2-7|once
TGTGCCAGCGGCTACCATTACGAGCAGTACTTC
CASGYHYEQYF
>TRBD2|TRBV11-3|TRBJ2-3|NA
TGTGCCAGCAGCTTACGGAGCGGGAGGCCGAATACGCAGTATTTT
CASSLRSGRPNTQYF
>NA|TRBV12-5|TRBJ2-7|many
TGTGCTAGTGGTTCGACTATGTCCTACGAGCAGTACTTC
CASGSTMSYEQYF
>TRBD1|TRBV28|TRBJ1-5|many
TGTGCCAGCATCCGATTTGTCGGGACAGGGTCAGATTTCCAGCATTTT
CASIRFVGTGSDFQHF
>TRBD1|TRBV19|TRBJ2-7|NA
TGTGCGTGCCGGGACAGGGGATCCTACGAGCAGTACTTC
CACRDRGSYEQYF
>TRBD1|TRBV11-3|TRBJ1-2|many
TGTGCCAGCAGCTTAGTTAGGGGGCTACTCTCTGGCTACACCTTC
CASSLVRGLLSGYTF
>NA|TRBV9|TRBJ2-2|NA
TGTGCCAGCAGCGTAGCTCCAGGGGTAACCGGGGAGCTGTTTTTT
CASSVAPGVTGELFF
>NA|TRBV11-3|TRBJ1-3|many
TGTGCCAGCAGCTTAGGCGCTGGAAACACCATATATTTT
CASSLGAGNTIYF
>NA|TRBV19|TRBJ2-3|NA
TGTGCCAGTAGTAGAACGAAGGGGGGTCGCACAGATACGCAGTATTTT
CASSRTKGGRTDTQYF
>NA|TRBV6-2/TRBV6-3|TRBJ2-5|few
TGTGCCAGCAGTTACCTCCCGGGGGCTGGAGAGACCCAGTACTTC
CASSYLPGAGETQYF
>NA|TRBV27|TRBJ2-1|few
TGTGCCAGCAGTTTACAAAGGGGCTACAATGAGCAGTTCTTC
CASSLQRGYNEQFF
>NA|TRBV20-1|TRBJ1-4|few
TGCAGTGCCCTGGGGTCAACTAATGAAAAACTGTTTTTT
CSALGSTNEKLFF
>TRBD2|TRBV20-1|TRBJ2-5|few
TGCAGTGCTAGAGTAGGCGGGAGAAGAGAGACCCAGTACTTC
CSARVGGRRETQYF
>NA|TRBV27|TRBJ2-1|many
TGTGCCAGCAGTTTAGGGCCCTTTAGGATTTCGGTTTTAGGGCAGTTCTTC
CASSLGPFRISVLGQFF
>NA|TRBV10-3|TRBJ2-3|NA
TGTGCCATCAGTCCGGGCACTACTAGCACAGATACGCAGTATTTT
CAISPGTTSTDTQYF
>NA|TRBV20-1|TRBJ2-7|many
TGCAGTGCTAGGAGCCCGGGTTCCTACGAGCAGTACTTC
CSARSPGSYEQYF
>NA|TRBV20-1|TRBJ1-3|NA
TGCAGTGCCTTCGACGCCGGAAGCTCTGGAAACACCATATATTTT
CSAFDAGSSGNTIYF
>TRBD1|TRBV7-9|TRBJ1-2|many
TGTGCCAGCAGCTCCGGGACAGGCAGAAGCTATGGCTACACCTTC
CASSSGTGRSYGYTF
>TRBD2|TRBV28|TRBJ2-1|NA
TGTGCCAGCAGTTCCCAGAGGACTAGCGGGAAGCACTACAATGAGCAGTTCTTC
CASSSQRTSGKHYNEQFF
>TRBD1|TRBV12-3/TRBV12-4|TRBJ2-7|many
TGTGCCAGCAGTCACTCTAGGACAGGGGTAGGGGAGCAGTACTTC
CASSHSRTGVGEQYF
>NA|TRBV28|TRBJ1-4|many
TGTGCCAGCAGTTTACGGACAGCCGCGGGTGAAAAACTGTTTTTT
CASSLRTAAGEKLFF
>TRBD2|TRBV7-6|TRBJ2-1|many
TGTGCCAGCAGCTTAGAGGGGGAACTAGCGGGAGGAAGCGGAGGTAATGAGCAGTTCTTC
CASSLEGELAGGSGGNEQFF
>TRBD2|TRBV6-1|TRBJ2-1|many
TGTGCCAGCAAAATAGCGGGAGGAGCTCCCAATGAGCAGTTCTTC
CASKIAGGAPNEQFF
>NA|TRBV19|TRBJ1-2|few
TGTGCCACCGAAGGGATAAGTGGCTACACCTTC
CATEGISGYTF
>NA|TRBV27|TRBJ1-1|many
TGTGCCAGCACAGCGACCCGTTACAGCCCTGAAGCTTTCTTT
CASTATRYSPEAFF
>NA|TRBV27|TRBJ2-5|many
TGTGCCAGCAGTTTATCTCCGGGACTGGAAGGGACCCAGTACTTC
CASSLSPGLEGTQYF
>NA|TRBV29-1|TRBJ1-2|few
TGCAGCGTTGGAGGGACCTATGGCTACACCTTC
CSVGGTYGYTF
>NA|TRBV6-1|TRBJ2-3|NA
TGTGCCAGCTCAGCGGACAGAATCACAGATACGCAGTATTTT
CASSADRITDTQYF
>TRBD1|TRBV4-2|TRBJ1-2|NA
TGTGCCAGCAGCCGGGAGACAGGGGGTAACTATGGCTACACCTTC
CASSRETGGNYGYTF
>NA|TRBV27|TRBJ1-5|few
TGTGCCAGCAGTTTACTTCCCTGGGGCAATCAGCCCCAGCATTTT
CASSLLPWGNQPQHF
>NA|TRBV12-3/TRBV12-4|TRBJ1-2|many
TGTGCCAGCAGTTTTGGCAGGAGGAACTATGGCTACACCTTC
CASSFGRRNYGYTF
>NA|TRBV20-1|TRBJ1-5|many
TGCAGTGCTAGCCCAGGGGCGCAAAATCAGCCCCAGCATTTT
CSASPGAQNQPQHF
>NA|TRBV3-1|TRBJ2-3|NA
TGTGCCAGCAGCCCAACTAGCACTGGCACAGATACGCAGTATTTT
CASSPTSTGTDTQYF
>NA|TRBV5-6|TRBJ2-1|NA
TGTGCCAGCAGCTTGGGGCACAAGGGATGGCCCCCCTACAATGAGCAGTTCTTC
CASSLGHKGWPPYNEQFF
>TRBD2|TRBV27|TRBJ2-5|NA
TGTGCCAGCAGCACAGGGACTAGCGGGAGGGAGACCCAGTACTTC
CASSTGTSGRETQYF
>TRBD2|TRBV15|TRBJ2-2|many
TGTGCCACCAGCAGAGACTTAGGACTAGCGGGGGAGCTGTTTTTT
CATSRDLGLAGELFF
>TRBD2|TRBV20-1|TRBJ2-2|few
TGCAGTGCACGAAAGTGGGAGGGGTCCACCGGGGAGCTGTTTTTT
CSARKWEGSTGELFF
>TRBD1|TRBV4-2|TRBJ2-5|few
TGTGCCAGCAGCCAAGATCGGACAGGAACTTTTAAAGAGACCCAGTACTTC
CASSQDRTGTFKETQYF
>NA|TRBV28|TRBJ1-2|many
TGTGCCAGCAGTACCCCTGGTGTAAGCTATGGCTACACCTTC
CASSTPGVSYGYTF
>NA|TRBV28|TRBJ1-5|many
TGTGCCAGCAGTTTAGGGGACCGGAGTCAGCCCCAGCATTTT
CASSLGDRSQPQHF
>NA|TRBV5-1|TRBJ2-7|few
TGCGCCAGCATGGGGCTGGCCTCCTACGAGCAGTACTTC
CASMGLASYEQYF
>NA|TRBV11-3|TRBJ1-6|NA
TGTGCCAGCAGCTTAGGGGCAGATAATTCACCCCTCCACTTT
CASSLGADNSPLHF
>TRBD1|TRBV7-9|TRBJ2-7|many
TGTGCCAGCAGCTTAGGACAGGGAGTCTCCGAGCAGTACTTC
CASSLGQGVSEQYF
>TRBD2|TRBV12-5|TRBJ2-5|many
TGTGCTAGTGGTCTCGGGACTAGCGGGATCGCAGGGGAGGAGACCCAGTACTTC
CASGLGTSGIAGEETQYF
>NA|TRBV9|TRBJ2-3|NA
TGTGCCAGCAGCGTGACATTAGGGGACCTTAGCACAGATACGCAGTATTTT
CASSVTLGDLSTDTQYF
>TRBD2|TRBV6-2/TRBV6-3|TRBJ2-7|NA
TGTGCCAGCAGTCGGACTAGCGGGAGTGTCTACGAGCAGTACTTC
CASSRTSGSVYEQYF
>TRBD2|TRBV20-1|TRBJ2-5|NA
TGCAGTGCCGACCTTAGCGGGAGAGGGCAAGAGACCCAGTACTTC
CSADLSGRGQETQYF
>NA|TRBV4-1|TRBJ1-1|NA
TGCGCCAGCAGCCAAGTGGGCCAAATGAACACTGAAGCTTTCTTT
CASSQVGQMNTEAFF